Included here is one T cell receptor beta chain sequence, with context. No antigen is known for it. A single record per CDR3 protein comes from TCRdb applying MiXCR to the 5' RACE reads. Of 250,000 to 300,000 distinct CDR3 sequences listed, 15% to 20% are singletons. This specimen belongs to a study of T-cell memory formation after mild COVID-19. Germline lookup yields CDR1 DFQATT and CDR2 SNEGSKA (reference sequence). The CDR3 runs 9 residues. Study observations and caveats: Within pre-infection memory, some responding clones were found, suggesting cross-reactive memory joined.

The clonotype was recovered from a man aged 18 to 30 who had mild COVID-19 (a few samples of this study predate the infection). Cell type and time point are not known. The V call is TRBV20-1, the J call TRBJ1-1; D not certain. Sequencing was done on a sample of PBMCs or a T cell subset sorted from them (not recorded which). CDR3 nucleotide sequence: TGCACTCTTGCTCGTGAAGCTTTCTTT. Translation: CTLAREAFF.